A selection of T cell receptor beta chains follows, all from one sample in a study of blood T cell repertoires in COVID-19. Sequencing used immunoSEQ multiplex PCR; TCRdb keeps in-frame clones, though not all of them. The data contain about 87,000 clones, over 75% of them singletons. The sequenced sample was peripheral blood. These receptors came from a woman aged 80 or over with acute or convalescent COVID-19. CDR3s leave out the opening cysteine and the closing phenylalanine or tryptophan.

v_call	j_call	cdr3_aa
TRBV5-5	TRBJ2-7	ASSPGRGQGYEQY
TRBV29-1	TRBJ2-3	SVGTSLTDTQY
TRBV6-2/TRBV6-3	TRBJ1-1	ASSYTRRTGFDTEAF
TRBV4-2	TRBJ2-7	ASSQVGQGNEQY
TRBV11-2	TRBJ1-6	ASSLHPMDSSYNSPLH
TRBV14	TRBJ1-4	ASSRRQGTNEKLF
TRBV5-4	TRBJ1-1	ASSLVGQGTEAF
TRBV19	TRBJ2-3	ASSIQGDTQY
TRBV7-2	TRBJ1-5	ASSSPGQSNQPQH
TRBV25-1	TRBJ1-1	ASSWDMGTEAF
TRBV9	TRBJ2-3	ASSGRGDSPTTDTQY
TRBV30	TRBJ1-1	AWSVTTGRGMKAF
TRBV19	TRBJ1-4	ASRSQGAAEKLF
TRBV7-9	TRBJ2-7	ASSAGLAAYEQY
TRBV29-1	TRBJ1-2	SIGTEGQSGYT
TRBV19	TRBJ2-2	ASSTSSYTGELF
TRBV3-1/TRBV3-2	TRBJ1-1	ASSRNTEAF
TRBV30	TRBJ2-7	AWKWVAGLYEQY
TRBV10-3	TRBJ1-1	AISESGTGSTEAF
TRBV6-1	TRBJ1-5	ASSDGGINQPQH
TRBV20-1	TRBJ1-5	SASRGNQPQH
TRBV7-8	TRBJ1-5	ATSGGQHNQPQH
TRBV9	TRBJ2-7	ASSPSPGKAGYEQY
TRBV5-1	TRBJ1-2	ASSQDPGTDYGYT
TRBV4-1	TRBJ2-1	ASSPVQGRESSYNEQF
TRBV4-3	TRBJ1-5	ASSQGFGGQPQH
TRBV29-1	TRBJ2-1	SVRVAGGRNEQF
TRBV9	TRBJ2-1	ASSSRGDSSYNEQF
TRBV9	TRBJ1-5	ASSVLGGSQPQH
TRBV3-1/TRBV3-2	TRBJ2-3	ASSQVGSSTDTQY
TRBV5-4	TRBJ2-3	ASSLWQSTDTQY
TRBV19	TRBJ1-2	ASSIRLYGYT
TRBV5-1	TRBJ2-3	ASSLEPRSSTDTQY
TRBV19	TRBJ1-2	ASNSGGAGGYT
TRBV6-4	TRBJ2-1	ASRELLTAYNEQF
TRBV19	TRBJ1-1	ASSIPGGFTEAF
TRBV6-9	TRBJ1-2	ASSYRGHGYT
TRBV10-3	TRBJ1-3	AISESTRAGNTIY
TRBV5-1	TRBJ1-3	ASSLVAAGAGNTIY
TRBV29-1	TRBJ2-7	SVERQAEQY
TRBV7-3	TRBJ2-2	ASSRRQGGELF
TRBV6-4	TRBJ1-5	ASSAWTSGQGASQPQH
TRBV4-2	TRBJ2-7	ASSQGAGDTYEQY
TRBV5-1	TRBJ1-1	ASSFLGQDRAF
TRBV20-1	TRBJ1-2	SASRETGYGYT
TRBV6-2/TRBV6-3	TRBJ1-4	ASSWGGGRTLGRGVKLF
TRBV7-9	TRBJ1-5	ASSFSGNNQPQH
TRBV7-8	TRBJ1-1	ASSLGQGAHTEAF
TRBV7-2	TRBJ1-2	ASSFSGAYGYT
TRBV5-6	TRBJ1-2	ASSNSREGYT
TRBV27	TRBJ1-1	ASSPWDRGRREAF
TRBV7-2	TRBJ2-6	ASSLGLAGVTGANVLT
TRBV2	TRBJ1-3	ASSERTGLGNTIY
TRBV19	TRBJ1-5	ASSIDLPRGNQPQH
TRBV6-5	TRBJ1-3	ASSYGDSKGNTIY
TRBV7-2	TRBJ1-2	ASRPTGGYT
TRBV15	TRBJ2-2	ATSSSGTGVAGELF
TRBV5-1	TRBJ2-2	ASSSTGENTGELF
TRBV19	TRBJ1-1	ASGVAQGTEAF
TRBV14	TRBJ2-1	ASSQVAEQF